Each of the 20 T cell receptor beta chains below was sequenced from the same sample in a study of blood T cell repertoires in COVID-19. Clones were sequenced by immunoSEQ multiplex PCR, and TCRdb holds only the in-frame ones, with some missing. The sample consists of some 170,000 clones, around 80% of them appearing once. What was sequenced was PBMCs or T cells enriched from blood (not recorded which). These TCRs come from a woman in her forties or fifties who had recovered from COVID-19.

The V gene is TRBV30, the J gene TRBJ1-2, with 7 bases aligning to TRBD1. Trimming cost V 3 bases and J 0 bases; bases outside gene matches: 4. Germline V gene lookup returns CDR1 GTSNPN and CDR2 SVGIG (reference sequence). The CDR3 runs to 14 residues. As DNA, the CDR3 is TGTGCCTGGAGCTCACAGGGGACTAACTATGGCTACACCTTC. This gives the protein CAWSSQGTNYGYTF.

The chain combines TRBV28 with TRBJ1-2; TRBD1 agrees at 9 bases. The CDR3 length is 16 residues. Germline lookup yields CDR1 MDHEN and CDR2 SYDVKM. V gave up 5 bases and J gave up 4 bases; unmatched junction bases: 11. CDR3 coding DNA: TGTGCCAGCAGTCGACCGGGGACAGGGAAATCCTATGGCTACACCTTC. Its translation is CASSRPGTGKSYGYTF.

The J gene is TRBJ1-5, the V gene TRBV6-6; D is possibly TRBD1 (6 bases). V was shortened by 0 bases and J by 5 bases, with 14 bases between the two germline ends. The CDR3 is 16 amino acids. Germline V gene data show CDR1 as MNHNY and CDR2 as SVGAGI (reference sequence). CDR3 coding DNA: TGTGCCAGCAGTTACTCTAGGGGGTCGGGTTATCAGCCCCAGCATTTT. Translated, it gives CASSYSRGSGYQPQHF.

The genes are TRBV1 and TRBJ2-3; the D call TRBD2 from the table was never checked on the DNA. TRBV1 is flagged as a pseudogene. This CDR3 comprises 19 residues. CDR3 nucleotide sequence: TGCACCAGCAGCCAAGGGTCTCGGACTAGCGGGACCAGCACAGATACGCAGTATTTT. This codes for CTSSQGSRTSGTSTDTQYF.

In DNA form, the CDR3 reads TGTGCCAGCAGCCCCGGACTAGCGGGAGCCAATGAGCAGTTCTTC. It codes for CASSPGLAGANEQFF. This rearrangement joins TRBV28 to TRBJ2-1, with 13 bases identical to TRBD2. Trimming removed 6 bases from V and 6 bases from J; junction bases left unmatched: 5. Germline values: CDR1 MDHEN, CDR2 SYDVKM. The CDR3 sequence is 15 residues long.

The rearrangement uses TRBV6-5 and TRBJ1-2, with 9 bases lining up with TRBD1. The V and J ends lost 6 bases and 8 bases, in that order; junction bases with no gene match: 4. CDR3 length: 12 amino acids. The germline gives CDR1 MNHEY, CDR2 SVGAGI. CDR3 sequence: CASSTGGWGYTF. The DNA for the CDR3 is TGTGCCAGCAGCACAGGGGGCTGGGGCTACACCTTC.

The chain couples TRBV7-2 to TRBJ1-5; D is uncertain. Trimming left V 2 bases short and J 5 bases short, with 19 bases between. The germline V gene has CDR1 SGHTA and CDR2 FQGNSA. This CDR3 spans 17 amino acids. CDR3 protein: CASSLQKGGSFYQPQHF. CDR3 sequence (DNA): TGTGCCAGCAGCTTACAGAAAGGAGGGAGCTTTTATCAGCCCCAGCATTTT. Full variable domain (remainder filled in from reference TRBV7-2 and TRBJ1-5): GAGVSQSPSNKVTEKGKDVELRCDPISGHTALYWYRQSLGQGLEFLIYFQGNSAPDKSGLPSDRFSAERTGGSVSTLTIQRTQQEDSAVYLCASSLQKGGSFYQPQHFGDGTRLSIL.

The chain joins TRBV14 to TRBJ2-7, with 8 nucleotides matching TRBD1. CDR1 SGHDN and CDR2 FVKESK come from the germline V gene. With 4 bases clipped from V and 3 bases from J, the junction kept 8 bases outside the gene matches. The CDR3 length is 15 residues. CDR3 sequence: CASSRGTGAVYEQYF. CDR3 bases: TGTGCCAGCAGCCGAGGGACAGGAGCCGTCTACGAGCAGTACTTC.

Notes on this clone: Germline is not matched at one junction end, which may reflect a read error. The V call is TRBV7-2, the J call TRBJ2-4; 10 bases match TRBD1. CDR3 size: 15 residues. Germline V gives CDR1 SGHTA, CDR2 FQGNSA. The CDR3 loop is CASSLLLGQGNIQYF. DNA for the CDR3: TGTGCCAGCAGCCTACTCCTGGGACAGGGGAACATTCAGTACTTT.

In this sample, this clone turned up once. This chain uses TRBV7-9 with TRBJ2-2, with TRBD1 identical over 9 bases. The CDR3 consists of 15 residues. J gave up 4 bases and V 5 bases, and 5 bases lay outside the gene matches. Germline V CDR1 and CDR2: SEHNR, FQNEAQ (reference sequence). The CDR3 loop reads CASSHGQGRTGELFF. DNA of the CDR3: TGTGCCAGCAGCCATGGACAGGGGCGCACCGGGGAGCTGTTTTTT.

CDR3 amino acids: CASSFGDRNSPLHF. The CDR3 coding sequence is TGTGCCAGCAGCTTTGGTGACAGAAATTCACCCCTCCACTTT. The genes are TRBV5-8 and TRBJ1-6; a possible D gene is TRBD1 (5 bases). The germline V and J ends were trimmed by 2 bases and 7 bases, with 10 bases remaining between them. This CDR3 spans 14 amino acids. Germline V gene data show CDR1 as SGHTS and CDR2 as YDEGEE.

In the case of this clone: The junction shows a germline mismatch at one end, possibly a read error. This chain connects TRBV2 to TRBJ2-5; 9 bases are shared with TRBD2. The CDR3 spans 14 residues. CDR1 SNHLY and CDR2 FYNNEI come from the germline V gene. CDR3 loop: CASNEAGGNETQYF. DNA for the CDR3: TGTGCCAGCAATGAAGCGGGAGGAAACGAGACCCAGTACTTC.

This chain links TRBV29-1 with TRBJ2-3; perhaps TRBD1 as D (5 bases). This CDR3 contains 15 residues. V lost 1 base, J lost 0 bases, and 11 bases lay in between. The germline V gene encodes CDR1 SQVTM and CDR2 ANQGSEA. The CDR3 here is CSVEAWGASTDTQYF. CDR3 in DNA: TGCAGCGTTGAAGCGTGGGGCGCGAGCACAGATACGCAGTATTTT.

This clone was seen a single time. The genes are TRBV5-4 and TRBJ2-1, with 9 bases that match TRBD2. This CDR3 comprises 17 residues. Looked up from germline, CDR1 is SGHNT and CDR2 is YYREEE (reference sequence). V shed 4 bases, J shed 7 bases, and the junction held 15 bases outside the gene matches. This CDR3 is CASSPGGKAGGRNEQFF. The CDR3 coding sequence is TGTGCCAGCAGCCCGGGAGGGAAAGCGGGAGGACGGAATGAGCAGTTCTTC.

The J gene is TRBJ2-1, the V gene TRBV12-5; 7 positions match TRBD1. CDR3 length: 13 residues. The trim removed 6 bases at V and 10 bases at J, leaving 9 bases unmatched. Germline CDR1 is LGHNT and CDR2 is FRNRAP. The CDR3 spells CASGPYPGQEQFF. CDR3 coding DNA: TGTGCTAGTGGACCCTACCCGGGACAGGAGCAGTTCTTC.

V and J are TRBV6-5 and TRBJ2-3, with D unresolved. V lost 4 bases, J lost 6 bases, and 8 bases lay in between. The CDR3 sequence is 12 residues long. CDR1 and CDR2 (germline): MNHEY, SVGAGI. In nucleotides, the CDR3 is TGTGCCAGCAGTTCATGGCCTGATACGCAGTATTTT. It is translated as CASSSWPDTQYF.

The V gene is TRBV3-1 (or the pseudogene TRBV3-2), the J gene TRBJ1-2; unclear D gene. CDR1 is LGHDT and CDR2 is YNNKEL in the germline V gene (reference sequence). V lost 1 base to trimming and J lost 4 bases, with 10 bases between them. This CDR3 is built from 14 residues. The CDR3 sequence is CASSQGLTAYGYTF. The CDR3 nucleotides read TGTGCCAGCAGCCAAGGGCTCACAGCCTATGGCTACACCTTC.

This chain's CDR3 is CASSERAGAYYEQYF. The CDR3 nucleotides read TGTGCCAGCAGCGAGAGAGCGGGGGCGTACTACGAGCAGTACTTC. This chain joins TRBV9 and TRBJ2-7; 8 positions match TRBD2. Germline loops: CDR1 SGDLS, CDR2 YYNGEE. V dropped 3 bases and J dropped 3; count of bases not matched to a gene: 8. The CDR3 loop spans 15 amino acids.

The J gene is TRBJ2-3, the V gene TRBV3-1 (or the pseudogene TRBV3-2); 8 bases align to TRBD2. V shed 0 bases, J shed 5 bases, and the junction held 4 bases outside the gene matches. The CDR3 has 15 residues. Germline CDR1 is LGHDT and CDR2 is YNNKEL (reference sequence). The CDR3 reads CASSQERLAGDTQYF. CDR3 sequence (DNA): TGTGCCAGCAGCCAAGAGCGGCTAGCGGGAGATACGCAGTATTTT.

The rearrangement links TRBV7-3 to TRBJ2-1; D unclear. Trimming pared 1 base from V and 4 bases from J, leaving 5 bases between. The CDR3 contains 13 residues. The germline gives CDR1 SGHTA, CDR2 FQGTGA. The CDR3 DNA reads as TGTGCCAGCAGCTTAAGTCCGTACAATGAGCAGTTCTTC. Translation: CASSLSPYNEQFF. The full variable domain, its missing parts supplied by reference TRBV7-3 and TRBJ2-1, is GAGVSQTPSNKVTEKGKYVELRCDPISGHTALYWYRQSLGQGPEFLIYFQGTGAADDSGLPNDRFFAVRPEGSVSTLKIQRTERGDSAVYLCASSLSPYNEQFFGPGTRLTVL.